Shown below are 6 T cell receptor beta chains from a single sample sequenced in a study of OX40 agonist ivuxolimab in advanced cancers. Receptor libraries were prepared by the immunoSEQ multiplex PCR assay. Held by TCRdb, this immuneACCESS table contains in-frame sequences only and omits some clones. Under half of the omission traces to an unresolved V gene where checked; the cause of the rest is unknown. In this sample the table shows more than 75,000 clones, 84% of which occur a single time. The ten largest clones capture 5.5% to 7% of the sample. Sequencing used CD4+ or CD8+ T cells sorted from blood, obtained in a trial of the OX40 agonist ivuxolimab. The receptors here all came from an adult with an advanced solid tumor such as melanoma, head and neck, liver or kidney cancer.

Written as DNA, the CDR3 is TGTGCCAGCAGCATCCCGGGACAGGGGGCTTTAGACGAGCAGTACGTC. Translated: CASSIPGQGALDEQYV. The chain carries TRBV21-1 and TRBJ2-7; the table assigns TRBD1, which was not confirmed against the DNA. TRBV21-1 is flagged as a pseudogene. This CDR3 is built from 16 residues.

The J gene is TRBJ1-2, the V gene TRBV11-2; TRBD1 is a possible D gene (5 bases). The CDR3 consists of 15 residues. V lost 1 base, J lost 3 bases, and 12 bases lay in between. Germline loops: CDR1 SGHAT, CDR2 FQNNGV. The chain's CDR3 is CASSLGGASDYGYTF. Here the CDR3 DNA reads TGTGCCAGCAGCTTAGGTGGGGCTTCGGACTATGGCTACACCTTC.

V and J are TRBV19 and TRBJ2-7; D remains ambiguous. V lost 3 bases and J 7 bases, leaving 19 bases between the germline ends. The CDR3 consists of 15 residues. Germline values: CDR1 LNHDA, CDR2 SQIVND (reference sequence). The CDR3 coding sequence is TGTGCCAGTAGTATTAGGGCCTCGCCGCTACCGGAGCAGTACTTC. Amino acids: CASSIRASPLPEQYF.

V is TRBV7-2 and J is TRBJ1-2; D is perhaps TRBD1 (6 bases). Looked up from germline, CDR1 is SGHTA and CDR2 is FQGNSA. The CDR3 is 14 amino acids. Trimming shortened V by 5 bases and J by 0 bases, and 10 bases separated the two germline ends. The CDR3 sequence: CASSQGTSNYGYTF. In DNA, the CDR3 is TGTGCCAGCAGCCAAGGGACATCTAACTATGGCTACACCTTC.

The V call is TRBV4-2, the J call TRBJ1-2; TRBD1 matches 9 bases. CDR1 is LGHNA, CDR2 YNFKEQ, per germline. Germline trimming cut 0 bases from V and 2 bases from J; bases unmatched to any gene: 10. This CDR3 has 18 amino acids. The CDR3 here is CASSQDGVQGARNYGYTF. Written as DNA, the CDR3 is TGTGCCAGCAGCCAAGATGGGGTACAGGGGGCGCGGAACTATGGCTACACCTTC.

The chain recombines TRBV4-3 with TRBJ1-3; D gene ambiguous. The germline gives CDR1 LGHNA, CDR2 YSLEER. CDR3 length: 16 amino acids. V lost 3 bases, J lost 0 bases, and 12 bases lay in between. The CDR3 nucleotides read TGCGCCAGCAGCCAGGATTTGTTGAGCTCTGGAAACACCATATATTTT. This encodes CASSQDLLSSGNTIYF.